The 21 T cell receptor beta chains given below trace back to one sample, sequenced in a study of T cell responses to AZD1222 COVID-19 vaccine listed by TCRdb under 2021. Library construction relied on the immunoSEQ multiplex PCR assay. TCRdb retrieved this table from immuneACCESS and kept in-frame rearrangements only. Not all clones are present; in checked studies, unresolved V genes account for under half, and no reason is known for the remainder. The sample data list more than 65,000 clones, and 80% to 90% of these were observed just once. The ten largest make up around 3.6% of the sample. In light of the paper, this sample's time point label describes: about 28 days (+/-7) after the second vaccine dose. The source material was peripheral blood, sampled 28 days after the second AZD1222 dose. Receptor source: an adult who received the AZD1222 COVID-19 vaccine.

J is TRBJ1-1 and V is TRBV19, with 7 bases identical to TRBD1. CDR1 is LNHDA, CDR2 SQIVND, per germline (reference sequence). The V and J ends lost 4 bases and 5 bases, in that order; junction bases with no gene match: 13. CDR3 length equals 16 residues. CDR3 nucleotides: TGTGCCAGTAGTACCGGGCAGGGGGGGTATCGGACTGAAGCTTTCTTT. This sequence encodes CASSTGQGGYRTEAFF.

Here the CDR3 reads CASTHTGPETQYF. CDR3 DNA: TGTGCCAGCACTCACACAGGGCCCGAGACCCAGTACTTC. The chain has TRBV12-3 or TRBV12-4 and TRBJ2-5, with D tentatively TRBD1 (6 bases). CDR3 length: 13 amino acids. V lost 7 bases and J lost 5, with 14 bases in between.

The rearrangement joins TRBV24-1 to TRBJ2-5, with TRBD2 as a possible D gene (5 bases). The V and J ends lost 4 bases and 9 bases respectively, with 14 bases between them. CDR3 size: 13 residues. Germline V gene sequence: CDR1 KGHDR, CDR2 SFDVKD. The DNA for the CDR3 is TGTGCCACCAGTGAGAGGGTTTTCGGAGCCCAGTACTTC. Translated, it gives CATSERVFGAQYF.

The chain combines TRBV11-3 with TRBJ1-1; no reliable D call. V was trimmed by 4 bases and J by 6 bases, leaving 18 bases between them. Germline CDR1 reads SGHNT; CDR2 reads YENEEA. The CDR3 is 15 residues long. The CDR3 loop reads CASSYSGVKGAEAFF. The CDR3 nucleotides are TGTGCCAGCAGCTATTCCGGGGTAAAAGGAGCTGAAGCTTTCTTT.

This clone was seen more than once but under ten times. The CDR3, as DNA: TGTGCCAGCAGTTGGGGGCCGGGACCGAACGACTCCTACGAGCAGTACTTC. Its translation is CASSWGPGPNDSYEQYF. The genes are TRBV28 and TRBJ2-7; weak D call: TRBD1 (6 bases). This CDR3 spans 17 amino acids. Germline-derived CDR1 and CDR2 are MDHEN and SYDVKM. The V gene lost 4 bases and the J gene lost 0 bases, with 19 bases spanning the gap.

The chain is built from TRBV7-7 and TRBJ1-3, with 12 nucleotides matching TRBD1. The CDR3 is 15 amino acids. Germline V gene sequence: CDR1 SSHAT, CDR2 FNYEAQ (reference sequence). V trimming: 6 bases; J trimming: 8 bases; junction bases outside the gene matches: 8. Here the CDR3 reads CASSSGTGGADTIYF. The CDR3, as DNA: TGTGCCAGCAGTTCCGGGACAGGGGGCGCGGACACCATATATTTT.

The chain recombines TRBV6-2 or TRBV6-3 with TRBJ1-2; no definite D call. Germline loops: CDR1 MNHEY, CDR2 SVGEGT. Trimming took off 4 bases at V and 1 base at J, with 10 bases between the two ends. The CDR3 runs 14 residues. In DNA form, the CDR3 reads TGTGCCAGCAGTTGGACGGCAGTTAACTATGGCTACACCTTC. Translated, it gives CASSWTAVNYGYTF.

The chain combines TRBV28 with TRBJ2-1, with D hard to call. Per germline, CDR1 MDHEN and CDR2 SYDVKM. Deletions cut 3 bases from V and 8 bases from J, with 17 bases between. The CDR3 covers 15 residues. The CDR3 nucleotides read TGTGCCAGCAGTTTGCCGGGTCGGATTGGGGATGAGCAGTTCTTC. This encodes CASSLPGRIGDEQFF.

Only one count was recorded for this clone. The J gene is TRBJ1-1, the V gene TRBV6-1; no definite D call. The CDR3 extends over 15 amino acids. V was clipped by 3 bases and J by 2 bases, with 13 bases between them. Germline V CDR1 and CDR2: MNHNS, SASEGT. CDR3 region: CASSEFVRENTEAFF. CDR3 DNA: TGTGCCAGCAGTGAGTTTGTGCGGGAAAACACTGAAGCTTTCTTT.

The chain joins TRBV6-2 or TRBV6-3 to TRBJ2-1; maybe TRBD1 (6 bases). The V and J ends lost 2 bases and 8 bases respectively, with 22 bases between them. Germline-derived CDR1 and CDR2 are MNHEY and SVGEGT. The CDR3 spans 17 residues. The CDR3 bases are TGTGCCAGCAGTTACGATATCCGGGCAGGGTCAGGGGATGAGCAGTTCTTC. It codes for CASSYDIRAGSGDEQFF.

The count of this clone is one. The chain joins TRBV28 to TRBJ1-2; D is undetermined. This CDR3 region has 14 residues. V gave up 7 bases and J gave up 8 bases, with 20 bases separating them. Germline V gene data show CDR1 as MDHEN and CDR2 as SYDVKM. The CDR3 DNA sequence: TGTGCCAGCACCAGCCCAGCGGATATGGTGGGCTACACCTTC. It yields the protein CASTSPADMVGYTF.

The genes are TRBV19 and TRBJ2-2, with a weak D call TRBD2 (5 bases). The CDR3 covers 14 residues. Looked up from germline, CDR1 is LNHDA and CDR2 is SQIVND (reference sequence). The V gene lost 2 bases and the J gene lost 7 bases, with 11 bases spanning the gap. CDR3 sequence reads: CASSILDSNGELFF. The CDR3 DNA reads as TGTGCCAGTAGTATATTGGACTCAAACGGGGAGCTGTTTTTT.

This rearrangement joins TRBV6-5 to TRBJ1-5; 8 bases map to TRBD1. CDR1 is MNHEY, CDR2 SVGAGI, per germline. The junction had 5 bases not matched to a gene; V was cut back by 8 bases and J by 5 bases. This CDR3 has 13 amino acids. CDR3: CASHRGRDQPQHF. The CDR3 DNA sequence: TGTGCCAGCCACAGGGGGAGAGATCAGCCCCAGCATTTT.

The V call is TRBV19, the J call TRBJ1-6, with 7 positions matching TRBD1. Germline CDR1 is LNHDA and CDR2 is SQIVND (reference sequence). The CDR3 sequence is 14 residues long. After removal of 4 bases from V and 10 bases from J, the junction contained 7 bases not matched to a gene. DNA of the CDR3: TGTGCCAGTAGTACCCCAGGGGGACAGTCACCCCTCCACTTT. Translation gives CASSTPGGQSPLHF.

This chain links TRBV5-1 with TRBJ2-5; 7 nucleotides match TRBD2. V was pared by 2 bases and J by 5 bases, with 6 bases of the junction left unmatched. Germline assignment: CDR1 SGHRS and CDR2 YFSETQ. CDR3 length: 14 amino acids. CDR3 residues: CASSFGGGDETQYF. Written as DNA, the CDR3 is TGCGCCAGCAGCTTCGGGGGAGGGGATGAGACCCAGTACTTC.

The chain recombines TRBV7-2 with TRBJ2-2, with D possibly matching TRBD2 (6 bases). Trimming removed 4 bases at V and 0 bases at J, with 15 bases between. The CDR3 consists of 17 residues. The germline CDR1 and CDR2 sequences are SGHTA and FQGNSA. Here the CDR3 DNA reads TGTGCCAGCAGCTCCGTAGCGGAGCTAACGAACACCGGGGAGCTGTTTTTT. Encoded protein: CASSSVAELTNTGELFF.

The rearrangement joins TRBV2 to TRBJ1-5; no reliable D call. V shed 3 bases and J shed 3 bases, with 12 bases lying between them. CDR3 length: 15 amino acids. Per the germline V gene, CDR1 is SNHLY and CDR2 is FYNNEI. CDR3 amino acids: CASSEEGGYNQPQHF. The CDR3 nucleotides read TGTGCCAGCAGTGAGGAGGGAGGATACAATCAGCCCCAGCATTTT.

The chain has TRBV2 and TRBJ1-1; D is uncertain. The CDR3 has 15 amino acids. V dropped 1 base and J dropped 10 bases, with 19 bases sitting between them. Germline V lookup: CDR1 SNHLY, CDR2 FYNNEI. Here the CDR3 DNA reads TGTGCCAGCAGTGAAGAGCCCGGTCTACCCCCGGGAGCTTTCTTT. Protein: CASSEEPGLPPGAFF.

A single count supports this clone. The chain uses TRBV2 and TRBJ1-4; D call uncertain. V was cut by 6 bases and J by 10 bases, with 9 bases left in between. The CDR3 is 11 residues long. Germline-derived CDR1 and CDR2 are SNHLY and FYNNEI. Here the CDR3 reads CASSPMAKLFF. For the CDR3, the DNA is TGTGCCAGCAGCCCTATGGCAAAACTGTTTTTT.

This chain connects TRBV7-3 to TRBJ1-6; possible D gene TRBD1, 6 bases. This CDR3 region has 15 residues. Trimming took off 2 bases at V and 10 bases at J, with 15 bases between the two ends. Germline assignment: CDR1 SGHTA and CDR2 FQGTGA. The CDR3 reads CASSLAGEIKSPLHF. The DNA of the CDR3 is TGTGCCAGCAGCTTAGCAGGGGAGATAAAGTCACCCCTCCACTTT.

The chain uses TRBV28 and TRBJ1-2, with D perhaps TRBD1 (5 bases). Germline values: CDR1 MDHEN, CDR2 SYDVKM. The CDR3 has 14 residues. The ends were cut back, 5 bases at V and 7 bases at J, with 17 bases in the middle. The CDR3 is CASSEPYQGSGYTF. CDR3 nucleotides: TGTGCCAGCAGTGAACCTTATCAGGGTAGTGGCTACACCTTC.